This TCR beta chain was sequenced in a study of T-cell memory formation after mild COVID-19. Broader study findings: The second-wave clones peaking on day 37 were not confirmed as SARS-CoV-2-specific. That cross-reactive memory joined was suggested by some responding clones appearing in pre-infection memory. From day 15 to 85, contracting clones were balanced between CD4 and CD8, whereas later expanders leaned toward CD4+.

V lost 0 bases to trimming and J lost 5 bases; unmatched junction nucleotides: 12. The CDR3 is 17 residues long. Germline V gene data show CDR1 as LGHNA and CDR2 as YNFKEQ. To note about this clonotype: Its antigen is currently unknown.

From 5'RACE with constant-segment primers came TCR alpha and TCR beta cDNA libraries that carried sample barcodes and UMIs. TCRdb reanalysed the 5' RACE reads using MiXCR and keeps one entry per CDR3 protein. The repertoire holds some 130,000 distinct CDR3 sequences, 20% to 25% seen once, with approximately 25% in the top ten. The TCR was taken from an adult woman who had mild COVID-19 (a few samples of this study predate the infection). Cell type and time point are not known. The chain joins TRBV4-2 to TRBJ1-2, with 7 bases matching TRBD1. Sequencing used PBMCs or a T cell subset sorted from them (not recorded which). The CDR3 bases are TGTGCCAGCAGCCAAGATCTTTCAGGGACAGCAACTTATGGCTACACCTTC. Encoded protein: CASSQDLSGTATYGYTF.